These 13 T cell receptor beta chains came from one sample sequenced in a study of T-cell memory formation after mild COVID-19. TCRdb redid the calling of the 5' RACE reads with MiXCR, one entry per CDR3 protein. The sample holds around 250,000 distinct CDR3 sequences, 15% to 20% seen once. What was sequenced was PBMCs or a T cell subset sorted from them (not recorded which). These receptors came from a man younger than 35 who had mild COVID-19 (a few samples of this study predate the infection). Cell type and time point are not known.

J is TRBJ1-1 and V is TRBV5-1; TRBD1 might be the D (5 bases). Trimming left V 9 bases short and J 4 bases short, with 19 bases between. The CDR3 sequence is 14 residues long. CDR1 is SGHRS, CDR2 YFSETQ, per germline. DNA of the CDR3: TGCGCCACCTCCCCGGGAGGGACTTTCACTGAAGCTTTCTTT. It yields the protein CATSPGGTFTEAFF.

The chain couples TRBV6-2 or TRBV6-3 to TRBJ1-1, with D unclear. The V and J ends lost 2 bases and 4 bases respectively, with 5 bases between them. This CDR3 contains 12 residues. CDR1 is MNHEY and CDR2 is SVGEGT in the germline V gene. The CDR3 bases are TGTGCCAGCAGTTACGTAACCACTGAAGCTTTCTTT. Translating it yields CASSYVTTEAFF.

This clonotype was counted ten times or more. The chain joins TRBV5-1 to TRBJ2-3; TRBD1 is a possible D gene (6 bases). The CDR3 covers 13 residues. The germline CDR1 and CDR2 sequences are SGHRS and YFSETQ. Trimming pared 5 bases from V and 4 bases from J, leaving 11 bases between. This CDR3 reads CASSPEGADTQYF. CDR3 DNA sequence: TGCGCCAGCAGTCCCGAGGGGGCAGATACGCAGTATTTT.

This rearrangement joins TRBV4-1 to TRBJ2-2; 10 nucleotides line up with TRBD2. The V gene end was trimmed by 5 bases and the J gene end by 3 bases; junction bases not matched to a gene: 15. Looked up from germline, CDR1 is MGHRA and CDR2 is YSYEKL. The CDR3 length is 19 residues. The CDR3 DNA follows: TGCGCCAGCAGCGAGACCGATAGCGGGGGGCCCGAGGACACCGGGGAGCTGTTTTTT. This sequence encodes CASSETDSGGPEDTGELFF.

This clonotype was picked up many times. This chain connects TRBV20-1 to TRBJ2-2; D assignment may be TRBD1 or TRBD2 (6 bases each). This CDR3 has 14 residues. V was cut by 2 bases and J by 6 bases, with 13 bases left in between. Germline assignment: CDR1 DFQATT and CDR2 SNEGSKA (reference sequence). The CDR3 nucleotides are TGCAGTGCTAGACCGGGGGCCGTTGCCGGGGAGCTGTTTTTT. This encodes CSARPGAVAGELFF.

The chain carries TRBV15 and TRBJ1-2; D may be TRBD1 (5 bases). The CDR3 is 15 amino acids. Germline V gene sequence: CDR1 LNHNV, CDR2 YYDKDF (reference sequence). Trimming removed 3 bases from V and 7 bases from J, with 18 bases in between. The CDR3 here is CATSRGTADRLGYTF. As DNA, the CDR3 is TGTGCCACCAGCAGGGGAACCGCTGACAGACTTGGCTACACCTTC.

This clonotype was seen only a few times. CDR3 sequence (DNA): TGTGCCAGCAGTTACTTCGTTATCGCGGGGATAACTGAAGCTTTCTTT. It specifies CASSYFVIAGITEAFF. The chain carries TRBV6-5 and TRBJ1-1, with D unresolved. V was clipped by 1 base and J by 5 bases, with 17 bases between them. The CDR3 runs to 16 residues. The germline V gene encodes CDR1 MNHEY and CDR2 SVGAGI.

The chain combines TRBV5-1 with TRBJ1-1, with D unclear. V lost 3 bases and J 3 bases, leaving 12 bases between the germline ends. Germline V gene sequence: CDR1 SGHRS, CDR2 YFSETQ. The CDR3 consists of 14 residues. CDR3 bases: TGCGCCAGCAGCTCGTCGCGGGGTTACACTGAAGCTTTCTTT. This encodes CASSSSRGYTEAFF.

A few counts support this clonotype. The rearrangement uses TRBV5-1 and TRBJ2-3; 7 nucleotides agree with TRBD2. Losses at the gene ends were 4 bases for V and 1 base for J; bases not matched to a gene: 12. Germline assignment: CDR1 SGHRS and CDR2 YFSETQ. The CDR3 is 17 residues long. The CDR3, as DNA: TGCGCCAGCAGCCCGGCTAATAGGGCGGGGGGCACAGATACGCAGTATTTT. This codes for CASSPANRAGGTDTQYF.

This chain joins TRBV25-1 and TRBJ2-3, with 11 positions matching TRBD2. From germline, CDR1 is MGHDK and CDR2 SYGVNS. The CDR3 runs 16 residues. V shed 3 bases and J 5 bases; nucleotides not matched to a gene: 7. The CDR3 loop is CASSDPLAGVGDTQYF. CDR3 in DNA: TGTGCCAGCAGTGACCCACTAGCGGGGGTGGGAGATACGCAGTATTTT. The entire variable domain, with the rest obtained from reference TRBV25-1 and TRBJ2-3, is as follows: EADIYQTPRYLVIGTGKKITLECSQTMGHDKMYWYQQDPGMELHLIHYSYGVNSTEKGDLSSESTVSRIRTEHFPLTLESARPSHTSQYLCASSDPLAGVGDTQYFGPGTRLTVL.

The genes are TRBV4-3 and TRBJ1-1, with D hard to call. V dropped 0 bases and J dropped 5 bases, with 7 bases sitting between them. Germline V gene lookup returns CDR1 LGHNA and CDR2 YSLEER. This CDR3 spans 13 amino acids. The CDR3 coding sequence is TGCGCCAGCAGCCAAGAGAGGAGGACTGAAGCTTTCTTT. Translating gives CASSQERRTEAFF.

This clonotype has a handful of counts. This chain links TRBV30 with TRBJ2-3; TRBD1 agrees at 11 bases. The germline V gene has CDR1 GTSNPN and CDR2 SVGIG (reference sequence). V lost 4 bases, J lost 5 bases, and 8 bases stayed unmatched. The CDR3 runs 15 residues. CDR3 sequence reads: CAWIPRDRGEDTQYF. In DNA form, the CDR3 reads TGTGCCTGGATCCCCCGGGACAGGGGGGAAGATACGCAGTATTTT.

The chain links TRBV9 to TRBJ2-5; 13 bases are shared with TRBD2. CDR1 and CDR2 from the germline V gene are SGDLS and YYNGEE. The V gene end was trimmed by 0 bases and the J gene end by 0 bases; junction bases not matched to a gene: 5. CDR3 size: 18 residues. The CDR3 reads CASSVGRLAGGHQETQYF. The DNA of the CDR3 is TGTGCCAGCAGCGTAGGGCGACTAGCGGGGGGCCACCAAGAGACCCAGTACTTC. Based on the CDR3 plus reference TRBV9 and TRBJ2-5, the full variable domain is DSGVTQTPKHLITATGQRVTLRCSPRSGDLSVYWYQQSLDQGLQFLIQYYNGEERAKGNILERFSAQQFPDLHSELNLSSLELGDSALYFCASSVGRLAGGHQETQYFGPGTRLLVL.